This entry concerns a single T cell receptor (beta chain). It has no known antigen specificity. No clone much larger than this one lies a single base away; base qualities are absent. The CDR3 regions of human TCRbeta chains were analyzed by immunosequencing. The paper's processing steps were these. Repertoire TCRs were checked for matches against a reference library of SARS-CoV-2-specific TCRs that had been generated using the MIRA antigen-specificity platform. Breadth was defined as the fraction of unique TCRs that were SARS-CoV-2-associated, and depth was defined as the fraction of total T cells that were SARS-CoV-2-associated. Each spike-specific TCR was assigned to its reactive spike region and to a CD4 or CD8 class using the MIRA data. Log10-transformed breadth and depth values were compared by one-way ANOVA with Sidak's multiple comparisons tests. TCRdb provides this immuneACCESS table in a form limited to in-frame rearrangements. Some clones are lacking; in checked studies, under half of them reflect an unresolved V gene, and why the rest are absent is not known. Clone size and the V and J calls come from that table; the DNA yielded D and trimming. The sample yields some 120,000 clones; over 75% were counted once. Roughly 7.8% of the sample comes from the top ten.

This sample is part of a study of T cell responses to AZD1222 COVID-19 vaccine (dated by TCRdb to about 2021). Regarding the research as a whole: AZD1222 recipients whose second dose came at about 4 weeks and those whose second dose came at about 12 weeks were combined into one group, since spike-specific TCR depth and breadth did not differ between the two schedules. A total of under 250 trial participants underwent TCR sequencing, of whom some 200 had received two doses of AZD1222 and about 26 had received two doses of the MenACWY control vaccine. Enrollment into the trials was organized by age into subgroups of 18-55, 56-69 and 70-plus years, and those subgroups contained about 160, 30 and 59 TCR-sequenced participants, respectively.

Points the paper makes about the study in general: Because no day 14 peak-response samples were available, repertoires were characterized only after the peak T cell response. Conclusions about previously exposed vaccinees were limited because only six AZD1222 recipients were SARS-CoV-2 seropositive at baseline. In the small 56-69-year group, the increase in depth fell short of significance, most likely because of low power. The vaccine-associated CD4 TCRs covered the entire spike protein, and the dominant responses fell in regions 160-218 and 743-854. Most participants were white British and females outnumbered males, and the authors suggested that clonal diversity may have been underestimated. Spike-specific TCR breadth and depth rose significantly after two AZD1222 doses compared with day 0 and with MenACWY recipients. Nearly half of unique spike-specific TCRs reportedly recognized epitopes outside regions mutated in the B.1.351 and B.1.1.7 variants.

Counted from cysteine to phenylalanine, this CDR3 has 14 amino acids. Here the CDR3 DNA is all that survives: 42 bases in frame from base 1. V gives up 2 bases and J gives up 10 bases, and the segment between their germline ends measures 14 bases. CDR1 and CDR2, per the germline V gene, are SGHTA and FQGNSA. The time point label here, explained by the study, means: baseline before first vaccination. The vaccinee samples were drawn from two UK trials, COV001 and COV002, one of which was a single-blind randomized controlled phase 2/3 trial testing AZD1222 (ChAdOx1 nCoV-19) in healthy adults. Trial participant PBMC samples were collected at day 0 and day 28 after the second dose for TCRbeta chain sequencing.

This chain joins TRBV7-2 to TRBJ1-4; a weak D assignment points to TRBD1 (5 bases agree). Specimen: peripheral blood, collected on day 0 of AZD1222 vaccination. The sequence came from an adult in good health. Here the CDR3 is given as CASSLTRDSGKLFF. The DNA sequence reads TGTGCCAGCAGCTTAACCAGGGATTCTGGAAAACTGTTTTTT.